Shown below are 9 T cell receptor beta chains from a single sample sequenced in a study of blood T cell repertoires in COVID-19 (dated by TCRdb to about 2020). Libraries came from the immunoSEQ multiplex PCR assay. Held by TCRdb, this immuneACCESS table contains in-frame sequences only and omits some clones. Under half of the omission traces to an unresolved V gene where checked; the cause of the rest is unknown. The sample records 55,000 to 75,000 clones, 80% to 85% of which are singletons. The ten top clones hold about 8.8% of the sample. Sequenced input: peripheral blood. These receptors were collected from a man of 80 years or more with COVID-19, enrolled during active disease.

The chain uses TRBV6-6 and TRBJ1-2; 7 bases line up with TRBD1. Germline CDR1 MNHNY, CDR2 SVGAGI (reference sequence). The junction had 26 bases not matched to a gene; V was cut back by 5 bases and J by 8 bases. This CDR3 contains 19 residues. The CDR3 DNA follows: TGTGCCAGCAGTCATACCTATTCGACAGGGTTGGAATTCCTATTCGGCTACACCTTC. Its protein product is CASSHTYSTGLEFLFGYTF.

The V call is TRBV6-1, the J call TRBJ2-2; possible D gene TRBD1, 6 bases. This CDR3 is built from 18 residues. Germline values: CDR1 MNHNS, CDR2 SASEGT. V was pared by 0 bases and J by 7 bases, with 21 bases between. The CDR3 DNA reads TGTGCCAGCAGTGAAGCAGTATCCACAGGGTGGGTCTACGGGGAGCTGTTTTTT. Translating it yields CASSEAVSTGWVYGELFF.

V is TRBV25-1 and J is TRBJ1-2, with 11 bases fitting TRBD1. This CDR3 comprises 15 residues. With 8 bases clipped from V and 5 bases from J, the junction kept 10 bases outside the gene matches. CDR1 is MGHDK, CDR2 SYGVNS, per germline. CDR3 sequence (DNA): TGTGCCAGCGGACGCTCCGGGACAGGGGGATATGGCTACACCTTC. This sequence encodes CASGRSGTGGYGYTF.

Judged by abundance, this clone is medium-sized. CDR3 amino acids: CASSFGQRGNTIYF. As DNA, the CDR3 is TGTGCCAGCAGCTTTGGACAACGTGGAAACACCATATATTTT. The V gene is TRBV7-2, the J gene TRBJ1-3; a possible D gene is TRBD1 (5 bases). Germline CDR1 and CDR2: SGHTA and FQGNSA. V was shortened by 3 bases and J by 3 bases, with 9 bases between the two germline ends. The CDR3 spans 14 residues.

The CDR3 DNA reads as TGTGCCAGCCTCAGGACTAGCGGTAGTTTTGGGACCCAGTACTTC. This codes for CASLRTSGSFGTQYF. This chain uses TRBV7-2 with TRBJ2-5, with 10 bases matching TRBD2. V was clipped by 8 bases and J by 7 bases; unmatched bases: 13. Germline V gene sequence: CDR1 SGHTA, CDR2 FQGNSA. The CDR3 totals 15 residues.

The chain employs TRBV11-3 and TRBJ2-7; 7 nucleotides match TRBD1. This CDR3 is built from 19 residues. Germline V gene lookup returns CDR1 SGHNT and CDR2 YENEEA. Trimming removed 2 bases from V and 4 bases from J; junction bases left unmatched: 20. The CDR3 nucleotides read TGTGCCAGCAGCTTAAGTACAGGGGCCAAAGGACTCAACTTATACGAGCAGTACTTC. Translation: CASSLSTGAKGLNLYEQYF.

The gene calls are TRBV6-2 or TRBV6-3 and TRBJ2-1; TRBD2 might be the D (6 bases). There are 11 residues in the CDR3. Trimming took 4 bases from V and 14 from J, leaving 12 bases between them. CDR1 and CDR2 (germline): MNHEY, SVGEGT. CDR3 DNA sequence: TGTGCCAGCAGTTCCGGGACTTTAAAGTTCTTC. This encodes CASSSGTLKFF.

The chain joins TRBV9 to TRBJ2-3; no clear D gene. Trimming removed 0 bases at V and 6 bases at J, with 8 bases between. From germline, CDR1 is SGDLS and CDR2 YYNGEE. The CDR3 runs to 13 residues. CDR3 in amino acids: CASSVARLDTQYF. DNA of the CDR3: TGTGCCAGCAGCGTAGCTCGACTGGATACGCAGTATTTT.

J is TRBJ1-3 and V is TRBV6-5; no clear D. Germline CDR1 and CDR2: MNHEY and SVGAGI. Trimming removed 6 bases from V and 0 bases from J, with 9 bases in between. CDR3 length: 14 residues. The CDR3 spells CASRRAVSGNTIYF. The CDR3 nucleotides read TGTGCCAGCAGGAGGGCAGTCTCTGGAAACACCATATATTTT.